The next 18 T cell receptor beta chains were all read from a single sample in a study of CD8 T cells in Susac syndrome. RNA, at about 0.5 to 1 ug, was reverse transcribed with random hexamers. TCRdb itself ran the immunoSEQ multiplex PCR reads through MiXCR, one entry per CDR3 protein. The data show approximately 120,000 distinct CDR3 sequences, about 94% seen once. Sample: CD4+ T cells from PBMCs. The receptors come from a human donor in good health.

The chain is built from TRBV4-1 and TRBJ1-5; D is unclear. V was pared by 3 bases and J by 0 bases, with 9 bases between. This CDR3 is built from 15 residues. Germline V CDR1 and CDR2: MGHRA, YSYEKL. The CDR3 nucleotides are TGCGCCAGCAGCCAGAGCGACGGTAGCAATCAGCCCCAGCATTTT. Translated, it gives CASSQSDGSNQPQHF.

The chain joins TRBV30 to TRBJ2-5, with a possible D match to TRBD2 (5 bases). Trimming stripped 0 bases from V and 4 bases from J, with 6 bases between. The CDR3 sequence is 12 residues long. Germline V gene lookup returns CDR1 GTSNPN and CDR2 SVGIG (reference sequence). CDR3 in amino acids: CAWSVLGETQYF. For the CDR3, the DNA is TGTGCCTGGAGTGTACTAGGAGAGACCCAGTACTTC.

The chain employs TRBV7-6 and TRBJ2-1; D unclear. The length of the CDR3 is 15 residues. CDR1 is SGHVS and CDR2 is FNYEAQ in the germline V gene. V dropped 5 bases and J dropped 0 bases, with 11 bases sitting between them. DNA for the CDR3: TGTGCCAGCAGCCGCGGAGAAAGCTCCTACAATGAGCAGTTCTTC. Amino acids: CASSRGESSYNEQFF.

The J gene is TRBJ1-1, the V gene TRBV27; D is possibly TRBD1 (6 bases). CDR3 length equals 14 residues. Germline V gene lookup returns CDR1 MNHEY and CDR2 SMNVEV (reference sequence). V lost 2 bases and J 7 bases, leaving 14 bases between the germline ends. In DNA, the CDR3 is TGTGCCAGCAGTTTAAGTACAGGGCTCTTTGAAGCTTTCTTT. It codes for CASSLSTGLFEAFF.

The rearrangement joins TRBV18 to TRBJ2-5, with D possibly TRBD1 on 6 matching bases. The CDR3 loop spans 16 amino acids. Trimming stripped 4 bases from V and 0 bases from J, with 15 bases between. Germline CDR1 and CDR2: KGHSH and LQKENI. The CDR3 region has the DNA TGTGCCAGCTCACGGAAGACAGGCACGTACCAAGAGACCCAGTACTTC. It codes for CASSRKTGTYQETQYF.

CDR3 in DNA: TGTGCCAGCAGCACCGGCAGGGGAAAGGAGACCCAGTACTTC. It translates to CASSTGRGKETQYF. V usage is TRBV7-2 and J usage is TRBJ2-5, with D possibly TRBD1 on 6 matching bases. Trimming shortened V by 5 bases and J by 5 bases, and 15 bases separated the two germline ends. The germline CDR1 and CDR2 sequences are SGHTA and FQGNSA. The CDR3 has 14 amino acids.

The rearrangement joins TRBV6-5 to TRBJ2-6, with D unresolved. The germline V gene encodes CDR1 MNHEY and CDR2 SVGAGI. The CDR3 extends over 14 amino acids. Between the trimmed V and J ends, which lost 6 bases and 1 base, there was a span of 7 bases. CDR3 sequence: CASSRQSGANVLTF. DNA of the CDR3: TGTGCCAGCAGCCGACAATCTGGGGCCAACGTCCTGACTTTC.

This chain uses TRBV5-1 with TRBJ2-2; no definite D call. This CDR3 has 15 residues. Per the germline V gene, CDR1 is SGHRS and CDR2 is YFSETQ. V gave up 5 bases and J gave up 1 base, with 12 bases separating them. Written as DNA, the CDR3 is TGCGCCAGCAGTTGGCAAGGGATGAACACCGGGGAGCTGTTTTTT. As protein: CASSWQGMNTGELFF.

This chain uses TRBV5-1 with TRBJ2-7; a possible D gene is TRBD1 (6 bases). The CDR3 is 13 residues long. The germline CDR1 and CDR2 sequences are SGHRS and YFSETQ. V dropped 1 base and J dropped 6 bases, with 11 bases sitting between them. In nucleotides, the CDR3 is TGCGCCAGCAGCTTGCCAGGGGCGGGCGAGCAGTACTTC. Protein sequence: CASSLPGAGEQYF.

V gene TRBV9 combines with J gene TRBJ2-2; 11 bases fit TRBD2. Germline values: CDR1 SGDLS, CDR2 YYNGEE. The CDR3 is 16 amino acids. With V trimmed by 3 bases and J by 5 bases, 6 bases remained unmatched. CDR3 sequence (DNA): TGTGCCAGCAGCGGTAGCGGGAGGGCCATGACCGGGGAGCTGTTTTTT. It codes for CASSGSGRAMTGELFF. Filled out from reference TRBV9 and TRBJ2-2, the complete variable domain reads DSGVTQTPKHLITATGQRVTLRCSPRSGDLSVYWYQQSLDQGLQFLIQYYNGEERAKGNILERFSAQQFPDLHSELNLSSLELGDSALYFCASSGSGRAMTGELFFGEGSRLTVL.

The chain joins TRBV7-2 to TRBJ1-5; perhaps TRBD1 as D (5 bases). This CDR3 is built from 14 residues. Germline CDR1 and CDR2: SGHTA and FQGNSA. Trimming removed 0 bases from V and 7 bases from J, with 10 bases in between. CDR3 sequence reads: CASSLARVGQPQHF. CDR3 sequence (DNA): TGTGCCAGCAGCTTAGCCAGGGTTGGCCAGCCCCAGCATTTT.

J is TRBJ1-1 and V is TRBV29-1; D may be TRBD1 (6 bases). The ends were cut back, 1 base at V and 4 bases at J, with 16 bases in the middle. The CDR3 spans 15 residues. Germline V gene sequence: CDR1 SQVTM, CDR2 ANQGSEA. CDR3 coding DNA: TGCAGCGTTGAAGGTACCAGGGGACGTTCCACTGAAGCTTTCTTT. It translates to CSVEGTRGRSTEAFF.

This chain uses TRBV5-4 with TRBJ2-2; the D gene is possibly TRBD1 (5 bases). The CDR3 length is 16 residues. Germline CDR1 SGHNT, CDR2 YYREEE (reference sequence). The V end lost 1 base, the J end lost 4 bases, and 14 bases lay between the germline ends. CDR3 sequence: CASSLRGAPGTGELFF. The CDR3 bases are TGTGCCAGCAGCTTGAGGGGTGCCCCGGGCACCGGGGAGCTGTTTTTT. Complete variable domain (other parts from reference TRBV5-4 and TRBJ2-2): ETGVTQSPTHLIKTRGQQVTLRCSSQSGHNTVSWYQQALGQGPQFIFQYYREEENGRGNFPPRFSGLQFPNYSSELNVNALELDDSALYLCASSLRGAPGTGELFFGEGSRLTVL.

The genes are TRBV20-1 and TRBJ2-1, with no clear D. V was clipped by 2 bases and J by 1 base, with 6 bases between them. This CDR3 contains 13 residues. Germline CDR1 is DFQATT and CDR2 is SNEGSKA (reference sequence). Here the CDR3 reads CSARKDSYNEQFF. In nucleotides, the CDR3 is TGCAGTGCTAGAAAGGATTCCTACAATGAGCAGTTCTTC.

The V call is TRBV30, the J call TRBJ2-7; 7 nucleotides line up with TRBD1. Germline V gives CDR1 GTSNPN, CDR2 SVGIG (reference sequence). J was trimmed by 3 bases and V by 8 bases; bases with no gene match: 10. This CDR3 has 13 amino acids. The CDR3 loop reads CAGEQGNRYEQYF. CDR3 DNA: TGTGCCGGAGAACAGGGGAATCGCTACGAGCAGTACTTC.

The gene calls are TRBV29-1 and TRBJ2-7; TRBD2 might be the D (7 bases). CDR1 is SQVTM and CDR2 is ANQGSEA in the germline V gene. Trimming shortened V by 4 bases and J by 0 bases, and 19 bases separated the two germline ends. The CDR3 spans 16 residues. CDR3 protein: CSVGIPLGGHSYEQYF. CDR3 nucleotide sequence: TGCAGCGTTGGAATTCCCTTGGGGGGGCACTCCTACGAGCAGTACTTC.

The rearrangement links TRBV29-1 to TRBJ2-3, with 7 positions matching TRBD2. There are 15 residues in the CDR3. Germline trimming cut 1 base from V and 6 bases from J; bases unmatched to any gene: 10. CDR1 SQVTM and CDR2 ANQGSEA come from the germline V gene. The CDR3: CSVEGVGTKLDTQYF. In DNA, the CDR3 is TGCAGCGTTGAAGGGGTCGGGACTAAATTGGATACGCAGTATTTT.

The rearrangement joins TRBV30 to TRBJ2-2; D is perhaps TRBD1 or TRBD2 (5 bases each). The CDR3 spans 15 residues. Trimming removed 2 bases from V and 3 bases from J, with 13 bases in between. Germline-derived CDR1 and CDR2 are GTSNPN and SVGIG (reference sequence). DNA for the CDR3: TGTGCCTGGAGTATTGGGGGAGTCGACACCGGGGAGCTGTTTTTT. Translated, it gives CAWSIGGVDTGELFF.